The rows below give T cell receptor beta chains drawn from one sample of a study of blood T cells in healthy people across ages. TCRdb used MiXCR to reprocess the 5' RACE reads, holding one entry per CDR3 protein. The sample shows hundreds of thousands of distinct CDR3 sequences, 45% to 60% of them seen only once. The source material was blood. These receptor sequences come from an elderly woman in good health. Each CDR3 is given with its conserved first and last residue. Size is omitted from some rows. Given values are once, few, many or a class for expanded clones.

few,TRBV20-1,CSAAGTSGSSSYNEQFF
NA,TRBV29-1,CSVPTSGSDEQFF
once,TRBV5-1,CASSLGASGRGEQFF
NA,TRBV6-4,CASRGTGYEQFF
many,TRBV5-1,CASSFNYRGNEQFF
many,TRBV10-3,CAMGRENDNEQFF
NA,TRBV28,CASRRGRSSYEQYF
NA,TRBV20-1,CSAATPERVHPDTQYF
few,TRBV2,CASRILAEPYNEQFF
NA,TRBV20-1,CSALRDGYEQYF
NA,TRBV20-1,CSAEDGGQADTQYF
NA,TRBV20-1,CSAGTMIYGYTF
NA,TRBV29-1,CSVQSVKGWADTQYF
NA,TRBV6-2/TRBV6-3,CASSKTSRDTQYF
NA,TRBV28,CASRTGTVLNEQFF
NA,TRBV20-1,CSADETGDRHGYGYTF
NA,TRBV7-2,CASSSGPGQEERGYTF
NA,TRBV18,CASSPAASNYGYTF
NA,TRBV12-3/TRBV12-4,CASSRQARGLFF
NA,TRBV18,CASSDRGPNEQFF
many,TRBV6-5,CASSFPPWTGSQYNEQFF
NA,TRBV7-2,CASSPGIRNEKLFF
NA,TRBV29-1,CSVASDANTGELFF
many,TRBV20-1,CSARGSSYEQYF
NA,TRBV2,CASMREGNTEAFF
NA,TRBV6-5,CASSYSSLLAGNTGELFF
many,TRBV5-1,CASSRDPGTPNTEAFF
many,TRBV6-5,CASSYGRENEQFF
NA,TRBV20-1,CSARGSEEQYF
few,TRBV19,CASSIKLAGVSSYNEQFF
many,TRBV5-5,CASSLVPGLIQETQYF
NA,TRBV7-9,CASSLVGGSSKIAKNIQYF
many,TRBV10-3,CAISESHARQPGSPLHF
NA,TRBV15,CATSRDSRGDTQYF
few,TRBV25-1,CASSEVRTGITGALLANYGYTF
many,TRBV3-1,CASSQDPVGSSWFF
few,TRBV29-1,CSAGTGTSGHTDTQYF
few,TRBV27,CASSLNGGVPEKLFF
few,TRBV18,CASSFRDRGTRDTQYF
NA,TRBV4-1,CASSQAGPGGRTDTQYF
many,TRBV5-1,CASSLDPSGSRRKETQYF